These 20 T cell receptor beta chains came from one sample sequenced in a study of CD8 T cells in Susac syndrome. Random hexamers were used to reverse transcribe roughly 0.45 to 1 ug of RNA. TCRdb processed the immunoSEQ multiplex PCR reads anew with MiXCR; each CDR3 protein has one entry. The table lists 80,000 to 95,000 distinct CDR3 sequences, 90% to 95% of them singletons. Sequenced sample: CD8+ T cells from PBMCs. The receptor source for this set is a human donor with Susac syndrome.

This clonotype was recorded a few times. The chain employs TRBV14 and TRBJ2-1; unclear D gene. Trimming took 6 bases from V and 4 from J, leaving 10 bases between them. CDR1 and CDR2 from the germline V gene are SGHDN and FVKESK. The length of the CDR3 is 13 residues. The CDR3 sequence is CASSRALYNEQFF. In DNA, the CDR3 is TGTGCCAGCAGTAGGGCCCTGTACAATGAGCAGTTCTTC.

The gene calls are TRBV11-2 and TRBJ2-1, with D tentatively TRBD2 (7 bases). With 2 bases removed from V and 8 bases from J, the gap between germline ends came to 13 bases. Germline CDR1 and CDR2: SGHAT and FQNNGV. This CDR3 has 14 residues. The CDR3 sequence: CASSLIWGGDEQFF. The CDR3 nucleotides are TGTGCCAGCAGCTTAATCTGGGGGGGCGATGAGCAGTTCTTC.

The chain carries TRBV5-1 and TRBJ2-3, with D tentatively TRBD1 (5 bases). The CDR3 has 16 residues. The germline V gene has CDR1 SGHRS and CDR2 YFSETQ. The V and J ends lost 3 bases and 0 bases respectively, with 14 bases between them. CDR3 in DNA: TGCGCCAGCAGCTCCGATGCAGGGCCTAGCACAGATACGCAGTATTTT. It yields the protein CASSSDAGPSTDTQYF.

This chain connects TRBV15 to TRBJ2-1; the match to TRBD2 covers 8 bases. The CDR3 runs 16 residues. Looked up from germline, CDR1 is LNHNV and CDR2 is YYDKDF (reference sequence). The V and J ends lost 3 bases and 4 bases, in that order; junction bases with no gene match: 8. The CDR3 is CATSRRGDTLYNEQFF. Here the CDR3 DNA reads TGTGCCACCAGCAGGCGGGGGGACACCTTGTACAATGAGCAGTTCTTC.

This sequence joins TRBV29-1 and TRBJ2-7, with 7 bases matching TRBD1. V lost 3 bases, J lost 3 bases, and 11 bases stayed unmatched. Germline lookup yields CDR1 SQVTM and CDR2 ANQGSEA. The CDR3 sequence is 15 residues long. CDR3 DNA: TGCAGCGTTGATGGGTACGGACAGGCCAACTACGAGCAGTACTTC. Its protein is CSVDGYGQANYEQYF.

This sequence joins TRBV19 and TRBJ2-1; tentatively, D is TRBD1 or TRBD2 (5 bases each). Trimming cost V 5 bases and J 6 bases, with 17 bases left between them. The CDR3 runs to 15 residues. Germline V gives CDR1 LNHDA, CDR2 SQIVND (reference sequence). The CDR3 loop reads CASSSPGTLSNEQFF. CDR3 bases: TGTGCCAGTAGTTCACCCGGGACCTTATCCAATGAGCAGTTCTTC. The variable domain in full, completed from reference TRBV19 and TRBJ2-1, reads DGGITQSPKYLFRKEGQNVTLSCEQNLNHDAMYWYRQDPGQGLRLIYYSQIVNDFQKGDIAEGYSVSREKKESFPLTVTSAQKNPTAFYLCASSSPGTLSNEQFFGPGTRLTVL.

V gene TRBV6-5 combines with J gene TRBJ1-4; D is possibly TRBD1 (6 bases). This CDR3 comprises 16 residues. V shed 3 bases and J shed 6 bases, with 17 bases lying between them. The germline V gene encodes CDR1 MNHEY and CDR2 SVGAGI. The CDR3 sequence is CASSYGAGADYEKLFF. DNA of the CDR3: TGTGCCAGCAGTTATGGTGCAGGGGCGGATTATGAAAAACTGTTTTTT.

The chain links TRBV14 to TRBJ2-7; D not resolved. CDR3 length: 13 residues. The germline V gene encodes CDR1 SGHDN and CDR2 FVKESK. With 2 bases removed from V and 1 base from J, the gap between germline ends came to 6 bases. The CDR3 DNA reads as TGTGCCAGCAGCCAAACTTTTTCCTACGAGCAGTACTTC. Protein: CASSQTFSYEQYF. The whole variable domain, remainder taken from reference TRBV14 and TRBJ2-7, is EAGVTQFPSHSVIEKGQTVTLRCDPISGHDNLYWYRRVMGKEIKFLLHFVKESKQDESGMPNNRFLAERTGGTYSTLKVQPAELEDSGVYFCASSQTFSYEQYFGPGTRLTVT.

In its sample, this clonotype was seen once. The CDR3 nucleotides read TGTGCCAGTAGTGACAGGGCTAGCTACTCTGGGGCCAACGTCCTGACTTTC. As protein: CASSDRASYSGANVLTF. The J gene is TRBJ2-6, the V gene TRBV19; 7 bases line up with TRBD1. CDR1 is LNHDA and CDR2 is SQIVND in the germline V gene (reference sequence). The CDR3 is made up of 17 amino acids. V lost 5 bases, J lost 0 bases, and 7 bases stayed unmatched.

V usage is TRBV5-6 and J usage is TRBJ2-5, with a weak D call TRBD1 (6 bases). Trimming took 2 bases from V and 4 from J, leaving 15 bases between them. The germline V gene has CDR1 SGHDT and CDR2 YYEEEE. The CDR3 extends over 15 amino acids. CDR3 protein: CASSFEGGRPETQYF. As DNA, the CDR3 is TGTGCCAGCAGCTTCGAAGGGGGAAGGCCAGAGACCCAGTACTTC. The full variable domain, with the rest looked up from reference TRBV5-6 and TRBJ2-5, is DAGVTQSPTHLIKTRGQQVTLRCSPKSGHDTVSWYQQALGQGPQFIFQYYEEEERQRGNFPDRFSGHQFPNYSSELNVNALLLGDSALYLCASSFEGGRPETQYFGPGTRLLVL.

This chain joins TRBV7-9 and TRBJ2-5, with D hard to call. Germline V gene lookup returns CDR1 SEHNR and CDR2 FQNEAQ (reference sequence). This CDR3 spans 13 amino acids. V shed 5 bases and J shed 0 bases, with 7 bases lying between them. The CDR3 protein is CASSPYNQETQYF. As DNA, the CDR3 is TGTGCCAGCAGCCCCTACAACCAAGAGACCCAGTACTTC.

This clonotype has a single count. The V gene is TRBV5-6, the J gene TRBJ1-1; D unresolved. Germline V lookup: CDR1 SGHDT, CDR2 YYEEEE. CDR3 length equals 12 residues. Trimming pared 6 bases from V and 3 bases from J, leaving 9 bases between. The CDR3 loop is CASTAWDTEAFF. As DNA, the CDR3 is TGTGCCAGCACTGCGTGGGACACTGAAGCTTTCTTT.

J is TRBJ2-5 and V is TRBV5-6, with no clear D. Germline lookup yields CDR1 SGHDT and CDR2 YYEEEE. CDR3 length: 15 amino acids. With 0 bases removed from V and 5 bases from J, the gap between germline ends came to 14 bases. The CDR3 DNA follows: TGTGCCAGCAGCTTGGAGGTCGGCAGGTCGGAGACCCAGTACTTC. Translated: CASSLEVGRSETQYF.

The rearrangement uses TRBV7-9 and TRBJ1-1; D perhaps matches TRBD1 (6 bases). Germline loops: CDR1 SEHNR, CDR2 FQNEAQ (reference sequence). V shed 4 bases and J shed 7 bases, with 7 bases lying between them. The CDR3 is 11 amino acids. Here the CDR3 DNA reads TGTGCCAGCAGCTCACAGGGTGAAGCTTTCTTT. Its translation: CASSSQGEAFF.

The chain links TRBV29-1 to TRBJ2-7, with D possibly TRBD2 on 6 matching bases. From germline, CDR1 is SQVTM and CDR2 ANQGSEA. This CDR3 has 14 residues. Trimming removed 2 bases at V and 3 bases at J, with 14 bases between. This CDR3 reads CSVEKPGLIYEQYF. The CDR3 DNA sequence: TGCAGCGTTGAAAAGCCGGGACTGATCTACGAGCAGTACTTC.

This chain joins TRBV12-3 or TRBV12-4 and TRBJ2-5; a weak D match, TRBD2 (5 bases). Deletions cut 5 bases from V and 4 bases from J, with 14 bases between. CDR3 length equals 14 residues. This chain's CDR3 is CASSPLRDGETQYF. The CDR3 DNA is TGTGCCAGCAGTCCCCTCCGGGATGGAGAGACCCAGTACTTC.

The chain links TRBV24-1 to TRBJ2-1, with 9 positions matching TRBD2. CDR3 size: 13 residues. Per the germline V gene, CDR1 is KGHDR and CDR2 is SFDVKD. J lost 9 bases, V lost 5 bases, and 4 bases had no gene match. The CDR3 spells CATSGVREGEQFF. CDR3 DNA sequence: TGTGCCACCAGTGGGGTGCGGGAGGGTGAGCAGTTCTTC.

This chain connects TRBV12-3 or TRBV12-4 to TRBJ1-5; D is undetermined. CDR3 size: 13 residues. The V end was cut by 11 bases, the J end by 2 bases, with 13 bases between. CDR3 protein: CACRSGGNQPQHF. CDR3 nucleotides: TGTGCCTGCCGCTCAGGCGGCAATCAGCCCCAGCATTTT.

CDR3 DNA sequence: TGTGCCAGCATAGGGGTAGGAGAGACCCAGTACTTC. Its translation: CASIGVGETQYF. The chain has TRBV6-5 and TRBJ2-5; D perhaps matches TRBD1 (5 bases). Germline CDR1 is MNHEY and CDR2 is SVGAGI. Between the trimmed V and J ends, which lost 7 bases and 4 bases, there was a span of 10 bases. The CDR3 has 12 amino acids.

CDR3 sequence reads: CAWSIGTTTYEQYF. The CDR3 region has the DNA TGTGCCTGGAGTATCGGGACTACAACCTACGAGCAGTACTTC. This rearrangement joins TRBV30 to TRBJ2-7, with TRBD2 identical over 7 bases. Trimming at V came to 2 bases and at J to 2 bases, leaving 6 bases not matched to a gene. Germline-derived CDR1 and CDR2 are GTSNPN and SVGIG (reference sequence). The length of the CDR3 is 14 residues.